Presented here are 20 T cell receptor beta chains from one specimen sequenced in a study of blood T cell repertoires in COVID-19. TCRdb's copy holds only in-frame clones and misses some; the assay was immunoSEQ multiplex PCR. The table includes around 250,000 clones, approximately 86% detected once. Sequencing input: peripheral blood. The receptors here all came from a woman in her sixties who had recovered from COVID-19.

The rearrangement uses TRBV12-3 or TRBV12-4 and TRBJ1-5; a possible D gene is TRBD1 (6 bases). The CDR3 consists of 13 residues. V was cut by 5 bases and J by 9 bases, with 14 bases left in between. CDR3 loop: CASSTQGRAPQHF. As DNA, the CDR3 is TGTGCCAGCAGTACGCAGGGGCGAGCGCCCCAGCATTTT.

The V gene is TRBV2, the J gene TRBJ2-5; no clear D gene. Germline V CDR1 and CDR2: SNHLY, FYNNEI. Trimming cost V 4 bases and J 4 bases, with 7 bases left between them. The length of the CDR3 is 12 residues. CDR3 amino acids: CASSGSGETQYF. The DNA for the CDR3 is TGTGCCAGCAGTGGGTCAGGAGAGACCCAGTACTTC.

This chain joins TRBV12-3 or TRBV12-4 and TRBJ2-7, with a weak D call TRBD2 (6 bases). This CDR3 has 12 amino acids. V lost 8 bases and J 3 bases, leaving 11 bases between the germline ends. CDR3: CASGTDSYEQYF. As DNA, the CDR3 is TGTGCCAGCGGGACTGATAGCTACGAGCAGTACTTC.

V and J are TRBV28 and TRBJ1-6; 7 bases are a match to TRBD1. This CDR3 region has 15 residues. Germline loops: CDR1 MDHEN, CDR2 SYDVKM. With V trimmed by 5 bases and J by 13 bases, 14 bases remained unmatched. CDR3 amino acids: CASSLPGQLALPLHF. The CDR3 DNA reads as TGTGCCAGCAGTCTCCCGGGACAGTTAGCCCTTCCCCTCCACTTT.

CDR3 amino acids: CASGEGGTSYNEQFF. DNA of the CDR3: TGTGCCAGCGGAGAGGGTGGGACTTCCTACAATGAGCAGTTCTTC. The rearrangement uses TRBV7-2 and TRBJ2-1; maybe TRBD2 (6 bases). Trimming pared 8 bases from V and 1 base from J, leaving 15 bases between. CDR1 and CDR2 from the germline V gene are SGHTA and FQGNSA. This CDR3 contains 15 residues.

The CDR3 loop is CAISVQPHTGELFF. Here the CDR3 DNA reads TGTGCCATCAGTGTACAGCCCCACACCGGGGAGCTGTTTTTT. The J gene is TRBJ2-2, the V gene TRBV10-3; D unresolved. The CDR3 is 14 amino acids. CDR1 is ENHRY, CDR2 SYGVKD, per germline. Trimming took off 4 bases at V and 3 bases at J, with 9 bases between the two ends.

The chain is built from TRBV9 and TRBJ2-7; D may be TRBD1 (5 bases). The CDR3 length is 14 residues. Deletions cut 3 bases from V and 6 bases from J, with 16 bases between. The germline gives CDR1 SGDLS, CDR2 YYNGEE. The CDR3 coding sequence is TGTGCCAGCAGCGCACCAGACCAGGGCGGCGAGCAGTACTTC. Protein sequence: CASSAPDQGGEQYF.

The chain uses TRBV7-2 and TRBJ1-6; D is possibly TRBD1 (5 bases). CDR3 length: 12 residues. Trimming cost V 6 bases and J 9 bases, with 9 bases left between them. Germline-derived CDR1 and CDR2 are SGHTA and FQGNSA. CDR3 region: CASRGPSSPLHF. The DNA of the CDR3 is TGTGCCAGCAGGGGGCCAAGTTCACCCCTCCACTTT.

This sequence joins TRBV29-1 and TRBJ2-7, with TRBD1 identical over 10 bases. The J segment lost 5 bases and the V segment lost 6 bases, leaving 7 bases of the junction unmatched. There are 13 residues in the CDR3. Looked up from germline, CDR1 is SQVTM and CDR2 is ANQGSEA. The CDR3 coding sequence is TGCAGCGTACAGGACAGGGGGATGCACGAGCAGTACTTC. Its protein product is CSVQDRGMHEQYF.

This clone appeared a single time. In DNA, the CDR3 is TGCAGTGCCCACAGGGGTCGGGGCTACACCTTC. Amino acid sequence: CSAHRGRGYTF. The chain is built from TRBV20-1 and TRBJ1-2, with 7 bases that match TRBD1. This CDR3 comprises 11 residues. V shed 6 bases, J shed 8 bases, and the junction held 6 bases outside the gene matches. CDR1 DFQATT and CDR2 SNEGSKA come from the germline V gene (reference sequence).

The chain combines TRBV5-1 with TRBJ1-2; 9 nucleotides agree with TRBD1. This CDR3 has 15 residues. CDR1 is SGHRS and CDR2 is YFSETQ in the germline V gene. Trimming cost V 4 bases and J 3 bases; bases outside gene matches: 7. The chain's CDR3 is CASSELQGADYGYTF. The CDR3 DNA reads TGCGCCAGCAGCGAGCTACAGGGGGCGGACTATGGCTACACCTTC.

The chain couples TRBV10-3 to TRBJ1-5, with D perhaps TRBD1 (6 bases). Trimming removed 3 bases at V and 6 bases at J, with 12 bases between. There are 14 residues in the CDR3. The germline CDR1 and CDR2 sequences are ENHRY and SYGVKD. The DNA of the CDR3 is TGTGCCATCAGTGATATAGGGGGGGTTCAGCCCCAGCATTTT. Translated, it gives CAISDIGGVQPQHF.

The chain carries TRBV6-5 and TRBJ1-4; 10 bases agree with TRBD1. Per germline, CDR1 MNHEY and CDR2 SVGAGI. The CDR3 extends over 14 amino acids. The J segment lost 7 bases and the V segment lost 6 bases, leaving 5 bases of the junction unmatched. The CDR3 bases are TGTGCCAGCAGACGACAGGGGGCGAGTGAAAAACTGTTTTTT. This translates into CASRRQGASEKLFF.

The rearrangement joins TRBV6-5 to TRBJ2-5, with 11 bases matching TRBD1. V gave up 1 base and J gave up 4 bases; unmatched junction bases: 2. The CDR3 sequence is 15 residues long. The germline CDR1 and CDR2 sequences are MNHEY and SVGAGI. CDR3: CASSYWGTGGETQYF. The CDR3 coding sequence is TGTGCCAGCAGTTACTGGGGGACAGGGGGAGAGACCCAGTACTTC.

J is TRBJ2-5 and V is TRBV14; 10 nucleotides align to TRBD2. The CDR3 loop spans 13 amino acids. Unmatched junction bases numbered 1, after V lost 4 bases and J lost 5 bases. The germline V gene encodes CDR1 SGHDN and CDR2 FVKESK. DNA for the CDR3: TGTGCCAGCAGCCGGGGACTAGCGGAGACCCAGTACTTC. It yields the protein CASSRGLAETQYF.

J is TRBJ2-7 and V is TRBV28; 8 nucleotides line up with TRBD1. The CDR3 contains 14 residues. Losses at the gene ends were 2 bases for V and 5 bases for J; bases not matched to a gene: 5. The germline V gene has CDR1 MDHEN and CDR2 SYDVKM. This chain's CDR3 is CASSLLDRAHEQYF. In nucleotides, the CDR3 is TGTGCCAGCAGTTTACTGGACAGGGCCCACGAGCAGTACTTC.

CDR3 coding DNA: TGTGCCAGCAGATCGGACAGGGGTAGCCAGCCCCAGCATTTT. Residues: CASRSDRGSQPQHF. J is TRBJ1-5 and V is TRBV28, with 9 bases lining up with TRBD1. Per the germline V gene, CDR1 is MDHEN and CDR2 is SYDVKM. V trimming: 6 bases; J trimming: 7 bases; junction bases outside the gene matches: 7. The CDR3 consists of 14 residues.

This sequence joins TRBV6-5 and TRBJ1-1; the match to TRBD1 covers 7 bases. There are 14 residues in the CDR3. CDR1 is MNHEY and CDR2 is SVGAGI in the germline V gene. J lost 3 bases, V lost 6 bases, and 7 bases had no gene match. DNA of the CDR3: TGTGCCAGCAGGAACGGACAGGATTACACTGAAGCTTTCTTT. Protein sequence: CASRNGQDYTEAFF.

This clone has more than one count but fewer than ten. The junction shows a germline mismatch at one end, possibly a read error. This chain connects TRBV2 to TRBJ1-2; TRBD1 matches at 8 bases. The CDR3 covers 13 residues. Germline CDR1 reads SNHLY; CDR2 reads FYNNEI. CDR3 sequence: CASSDRRRDRKIF. In nucleotides, the CDR3 is TGTGCCAGCAGTGATCGGCGCAGGGACAGGAAAATCTTC.

The V gene is TRBV28, the J gene TRBJ1-2; D uncertain. Germline assignment: CDR1 MDHEN and CDR2 SYDVKM. The CDR3 runs 14 residues. V was pared by 3 bases and J by 5 bases, with 13 bases between. The CDR3 DNA sequence: TGTGCCAGCAGTTTGTTTGGGAGGGCTTATGGCTACACCTTC. This codes for CASSLFGRAYGYTF.